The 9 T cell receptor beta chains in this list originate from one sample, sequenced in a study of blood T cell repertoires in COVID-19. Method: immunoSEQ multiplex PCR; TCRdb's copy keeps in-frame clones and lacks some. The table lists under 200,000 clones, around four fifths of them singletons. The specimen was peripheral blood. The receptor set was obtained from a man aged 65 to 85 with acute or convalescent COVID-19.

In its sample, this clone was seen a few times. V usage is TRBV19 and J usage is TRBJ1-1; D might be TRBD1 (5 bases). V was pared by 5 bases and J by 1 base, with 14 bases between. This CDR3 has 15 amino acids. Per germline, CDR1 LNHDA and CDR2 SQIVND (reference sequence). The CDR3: CASSSHPTGNTEAFF. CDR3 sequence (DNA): TGTGCCAGTAGTTCCCACCCTACAGGGAACACTGAAGCTTTCTTT. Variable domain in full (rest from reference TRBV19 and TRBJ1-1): DGGITQSPKYLFRKEGQNVTLSCEQNLNHDAMYWYRQDPGQGLRLIYYSQIVNDFQKGDIAEGYSVSREKKESFPLTVTSAQKNPTAFYLCASSSHPTGNTEAFFGQGTRLTVV.

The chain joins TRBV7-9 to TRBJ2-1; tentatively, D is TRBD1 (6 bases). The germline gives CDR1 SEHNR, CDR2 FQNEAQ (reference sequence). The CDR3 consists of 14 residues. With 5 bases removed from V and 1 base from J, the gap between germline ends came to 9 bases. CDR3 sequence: CASSGDKSYNEQFF. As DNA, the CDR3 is TGTGCCAGCAGCGGGGACAAATCCTACAATGAGCAGTTCTTC.

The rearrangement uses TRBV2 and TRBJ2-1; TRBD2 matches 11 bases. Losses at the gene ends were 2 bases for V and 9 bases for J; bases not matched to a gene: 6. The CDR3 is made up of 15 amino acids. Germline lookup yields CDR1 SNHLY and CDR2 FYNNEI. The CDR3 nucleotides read TGTGCCAGCAGTGAAACTAGCGGGAGTATAGGTGAGCAGTTCTTC. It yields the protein CASSETSGSIGEQFF.

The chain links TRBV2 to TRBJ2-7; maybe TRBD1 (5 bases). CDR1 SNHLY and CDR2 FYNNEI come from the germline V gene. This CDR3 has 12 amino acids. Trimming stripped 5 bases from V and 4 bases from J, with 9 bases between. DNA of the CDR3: TGTGCCAGCAGTAACCAGGGTTACGAGCAGTACTTC. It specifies CASSNQGYEQYF.

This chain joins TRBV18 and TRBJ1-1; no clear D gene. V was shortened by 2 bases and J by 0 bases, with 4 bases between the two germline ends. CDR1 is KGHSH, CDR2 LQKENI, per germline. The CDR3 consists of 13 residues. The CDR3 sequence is CASSPGLNTEAFF. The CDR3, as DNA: TGTGCCAGCTCACCAGGCCTGAACACTGAAGCTTTCTTT.

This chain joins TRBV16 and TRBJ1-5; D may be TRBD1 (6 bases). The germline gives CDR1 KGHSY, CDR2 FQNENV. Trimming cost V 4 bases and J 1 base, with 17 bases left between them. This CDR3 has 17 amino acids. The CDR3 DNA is TGTGCCAGCAGCCGGTCAGGGGCGGGCGGGAGCAATCAGCCCCAGCATTTT. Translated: CASSRSGAGGSNQPQHF. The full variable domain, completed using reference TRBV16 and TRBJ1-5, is GEEVAQTPKHLVRGEGQKAKLYCAPIKGHSYVFWYQQVLKNEFKFLISFQNENVFDETGMPKERFSAKCLPNSPCSLEIQATKLEDSAVYFCASSRSGAGGSNQPQHFGDGTRLSIL.

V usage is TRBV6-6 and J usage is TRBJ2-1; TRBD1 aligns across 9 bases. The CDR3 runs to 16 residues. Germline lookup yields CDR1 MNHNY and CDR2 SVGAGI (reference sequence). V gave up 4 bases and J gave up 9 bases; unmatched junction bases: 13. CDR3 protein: CASSLPPGQGGSEQFF. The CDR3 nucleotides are TGTGCCAGCAGTTTGCCCCCGGGACAGGGCGGATCTGAGCAGTTCTTC.

CDR3 amino acids: CASSPPGQQETQYF. In DNA form, the CDR3 reads TGTGCCAGCTCACCACCAGGACAGCAAGAGACCCAGTACTTC. The rearrangement joins TRBV18 to TRBJ2-5; a weak D match, TRBD1 (6 bases). V dropped 0 bases and J dropped 2 bases, with 7 bases sitting between them. The CDR3 has 14 residues. Germline-derived CDR1 and CDR2 are KGHSH and LQKENI.

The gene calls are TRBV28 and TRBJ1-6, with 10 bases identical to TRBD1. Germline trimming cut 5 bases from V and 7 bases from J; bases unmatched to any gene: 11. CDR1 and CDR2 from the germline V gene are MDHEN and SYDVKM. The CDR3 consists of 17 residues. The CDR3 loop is CASSIRQGAPRNSPLHF. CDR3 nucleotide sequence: TGTGCCAGCAGTATCCGACAGGGGGCGCCACGGAATTCACCCCTCCACTTT.